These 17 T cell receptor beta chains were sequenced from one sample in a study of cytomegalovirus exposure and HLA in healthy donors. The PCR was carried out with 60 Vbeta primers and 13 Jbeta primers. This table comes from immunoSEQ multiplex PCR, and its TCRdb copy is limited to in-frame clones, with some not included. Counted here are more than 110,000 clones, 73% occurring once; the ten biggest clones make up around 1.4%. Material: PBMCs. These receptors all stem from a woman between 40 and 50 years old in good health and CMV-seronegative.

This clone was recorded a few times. CDR3 region: CASGQWDTGELFF. Written as DNA, the CDR3 is TGTGCCAGTGGACAGTGGGACACCGGGGAGCTGTTTTTT. The rearrangement links TRBV6-1 to TRBJ2-2; possible D gene TRBD1, 6 bases. The V end lost 9 bases, the J end lost 3 bases, and 11 bases lay between the germline ends. Germline V gene lookup returns CDR1 MNHNS and CDR2 SASEGT. The CDR3 has 13 residues.

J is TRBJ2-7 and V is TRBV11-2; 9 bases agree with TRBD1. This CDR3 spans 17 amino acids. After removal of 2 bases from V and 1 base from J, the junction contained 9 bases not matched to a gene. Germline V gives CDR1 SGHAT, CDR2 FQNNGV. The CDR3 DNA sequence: TGTGCCAGCAGCTTACAATCTACCGGGACAGGGTCCTACGAGCAGTACTTC. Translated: CASSLQSTGTGSYEQYF.

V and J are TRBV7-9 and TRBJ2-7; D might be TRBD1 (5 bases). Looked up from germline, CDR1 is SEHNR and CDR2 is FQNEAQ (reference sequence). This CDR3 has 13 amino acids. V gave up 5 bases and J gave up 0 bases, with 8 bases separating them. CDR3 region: CASSPRGSYEQYV. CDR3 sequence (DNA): TGTGCCAGCAGCCCAAGGGGCTCCTACGAGCAGTACGTC.

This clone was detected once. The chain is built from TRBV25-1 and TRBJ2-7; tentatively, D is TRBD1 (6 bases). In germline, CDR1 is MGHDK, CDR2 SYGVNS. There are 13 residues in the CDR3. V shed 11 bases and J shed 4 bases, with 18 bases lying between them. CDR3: CASPTGDKYEQYV. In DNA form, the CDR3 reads TGTGCCTCCCCGACAGGAGACAAATACGAGCAGTACGTC.

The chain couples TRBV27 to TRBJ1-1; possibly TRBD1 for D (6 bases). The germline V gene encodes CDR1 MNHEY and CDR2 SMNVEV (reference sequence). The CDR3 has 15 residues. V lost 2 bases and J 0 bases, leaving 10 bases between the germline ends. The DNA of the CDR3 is TGTGCCAGCAGTTTAGGGGGCGGACTGAACACTGAAGCTTTCTTT. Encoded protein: CASSLGGGLNTEAFF.

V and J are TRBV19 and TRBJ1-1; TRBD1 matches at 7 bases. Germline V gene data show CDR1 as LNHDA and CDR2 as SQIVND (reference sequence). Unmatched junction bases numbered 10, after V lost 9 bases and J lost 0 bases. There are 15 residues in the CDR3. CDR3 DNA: TGTGCCAGCTCGACAGGGCTGGGGATGAACACTGAAGCTTTCTTT. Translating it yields CASSTGLGMNTEAFF.

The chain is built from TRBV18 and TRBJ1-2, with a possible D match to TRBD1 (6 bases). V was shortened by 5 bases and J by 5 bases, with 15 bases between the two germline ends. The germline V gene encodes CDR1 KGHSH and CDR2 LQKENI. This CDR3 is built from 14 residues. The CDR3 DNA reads TGTGCCAGCTCATCGGAGACAGGACCATATGGCTACACCTTC. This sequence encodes CASSSETGPYGYTF.

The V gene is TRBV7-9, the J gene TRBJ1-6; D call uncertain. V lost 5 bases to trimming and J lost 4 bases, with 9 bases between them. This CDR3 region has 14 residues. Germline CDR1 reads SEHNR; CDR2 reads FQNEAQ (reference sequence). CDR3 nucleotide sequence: TGTGCCAGCAGCCCCGACACTTATAATTCACCCCTCCACTTT. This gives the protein CASSPDTYNSPLHF.

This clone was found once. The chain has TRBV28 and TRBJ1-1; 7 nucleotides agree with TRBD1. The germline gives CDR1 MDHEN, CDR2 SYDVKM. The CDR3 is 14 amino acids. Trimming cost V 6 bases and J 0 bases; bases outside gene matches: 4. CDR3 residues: CASREGGMNTEAFF. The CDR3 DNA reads TGTGCCAGCAGGGAAGGGGGCATGAACACTGAAGCTTTCTTT.

CDR3 coding DNA: TGTGCCAGCAGCCAAGAACAGAAAGAGACCCAGTACTTC. Translating it yields CASSQEQKETQYF. The J gene is TRBJ2-5, the V gene TRBV4-2; D remains unclear. Germline V gene lookup returns CDR1 LGHNA and CDR2 YNFKEQ. The CDR3 extends over 13 amino acids. The V and J ends lost 0 bases and 3 bases respectively, with 5 bases between them.

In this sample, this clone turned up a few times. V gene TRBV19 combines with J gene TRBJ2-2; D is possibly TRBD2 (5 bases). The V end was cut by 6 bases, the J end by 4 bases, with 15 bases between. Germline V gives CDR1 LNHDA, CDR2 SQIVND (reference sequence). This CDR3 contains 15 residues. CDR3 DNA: TGTGCCAGTAGGCACGACGGACTCCTCACCGGGGAGCTGTTTTTT. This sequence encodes CASRHDGLLTGELFF.

CDR3 coding DNA: TGTGCCAGCAGTGACTCCCCGAGTACTGAAGCTTTCTTT. It is translated as CASSDSPSTEAFF. The V gene is TRBV6-4, the J gene TRBJ1-1; no clear D gene. Between the trimmed V and J ends, which lost 0 bases and 5 bases, there was a span of 7 bases. Germline lookup yields CDR1 MRHNA and CDR2 SNTAGT. This CDR3 has 13 residues.

CDR3 bases: TGTGCCAGCAGTGTAACAGTTGCGAACACTGAAGCTTTCTTT. Its translation: CASSVTVANTEAFF. The gene calls are TRBV6-6 and TRBJ1-1; unclear D gene. The germline V and J ends were trimmed by 5 bases and 1 base, with 11 bases remaining between them. This CDR3 comprises 14 residues. Per the germline V gene, CDR1 is MNHNY and CDR2 is SVGAGI (reference sequence).

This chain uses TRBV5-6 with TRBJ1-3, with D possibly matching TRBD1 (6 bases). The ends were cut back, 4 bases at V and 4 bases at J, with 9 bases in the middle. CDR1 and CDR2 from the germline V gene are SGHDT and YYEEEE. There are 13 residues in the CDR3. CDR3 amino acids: CASSGQQGNTIYF. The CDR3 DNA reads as TGTGCCAGCAGCGGACAGCAAGGAAACACCATATATTTT.

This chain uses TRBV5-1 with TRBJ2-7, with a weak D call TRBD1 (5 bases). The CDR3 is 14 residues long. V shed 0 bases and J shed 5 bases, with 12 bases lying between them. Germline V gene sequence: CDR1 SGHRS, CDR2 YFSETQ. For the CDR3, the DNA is TGCGCCAGCAGCTTGGGACAGTTGTCGGACGAGCAGTACTTC. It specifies CASSLGQLSDEQYF.

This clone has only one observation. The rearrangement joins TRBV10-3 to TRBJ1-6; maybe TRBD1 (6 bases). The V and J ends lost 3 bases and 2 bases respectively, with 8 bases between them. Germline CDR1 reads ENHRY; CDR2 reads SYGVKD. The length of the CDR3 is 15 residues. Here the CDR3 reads CAISDQGTYNSPLHF. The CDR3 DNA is TGTGCCATCAGTGATCAGGGGACCTATAATTCACCCCTCCACTTT.

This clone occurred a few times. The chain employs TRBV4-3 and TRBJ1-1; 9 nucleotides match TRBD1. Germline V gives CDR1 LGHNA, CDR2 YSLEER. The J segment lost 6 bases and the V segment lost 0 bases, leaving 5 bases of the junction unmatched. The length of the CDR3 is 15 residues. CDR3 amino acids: CASSQDPRQGAEAFF. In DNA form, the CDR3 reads TGCGCCAGCAGCCAAGATCCCCGACAGGGGGCTGAAGCTTTCTTT.